The entry that follows covers one TCR beta chain sequence. The sample belongs to a study of regulatory T cells in long-lasting Graves disease. Arm-PCR of CDR3 regions and iRepertoire HTBI primers were used to build TCR beta libraries. TCRdb used MiXCR to reprocess the multiplex PCR reads, holding one entry per CDR3 protein. The repertoire has roughly 400,000 distinct CDR3 sequences, 20% to 25% of them found once; the top ten carry less than 25%. The CDR3 sequence is 17 residues long. Germline V gene lookup returns CDR1 MDHEN and CDR2 SYDVKM. V trimming: 5 bases; J trimming: 0 bases; junction bases outside the gene matches: 9. Described time point: persistent/refractory GD, antithyroid drugs over 5 years with positive TRAb. PBMCs were the source of the RNA used for TCR sequencing.

This receptor was taken from a female donor with Graves disease. This specimen consisted of peripheral blood mononuclear cells (PBMCs), obtained when the disease was refractory, from a patient treated with antithyroid drugs. The gene calls are TRBV28 and TRBJ2-3; 9 positions agree with TRBD2. The CDR3: CASSAGTSSSSTDTQYF. As DNA, the CDR3 is TGTGCCAGCAGTGCCGGGACTAGCAGTTCTAGCACAGATACGCAGTATTTT.